The 32 T cell receptor beta chains below all came from one sample that was sequenced in a study of regulatory T cells in long-lasting Graves disease. Investigators prepared the TCR beta libraries by applying iRepertoire HTBI primers and Arm-PCR of CDR3 regions. TCRdb reanalysed the multiplex PCR reads using MiXCR and keeps one entry per CDR3 protein. The sample shows just over 600,000 distinct CDR3 sequences, less than 20% of them seen only once. Time point here: newly diagnosed GD, antithyroid drugs for less than 3 months. With RNA extracted from PBMCs as input, the TCR library was made. These data were also reused for a study on T cells in Graves' hyperthyroidism and ophthalmopathy.

The specimen was peripheral blood mononuclear cells (PBMCs), collected at new diagnosis, from a patient treated with antithyroid drugs. The origin of the receptors is a woman aged 25 to 39 with Graves disease.

The V call is TRBV4-1, the J call TRBJ2-3; a weak D match, TRBD2 (6 bases). This CDR3 has 14 residues. The V gene's germline CDR1 is MGHRA and CDR2 YSYEKL. Trimming cost V 3 bases and J 5 bases, with 12 bases left between them. The CDR3 DNA is TGCGCCAGCAGCCATGAAGGAGGGCGAGATACGCAGTATTTT. Its translation: CASSHEGGRDTQYF.

CDR3 loop: CASSPTGQNTGELFF. The CDR3 DNA follows: TGTGCCAGCAGCCCGACCGGCCAGAACACCGGGGAGCTGTTTTTT. The chain combines TRBV7-6 with TRBJ2-2, with no clear D. The germline gives CDR1 SGHVS, CDR2 FNYEAQ. V lost 5 bases and J lost 1, with 11 bases in between. CDR3 length: 15 residues.

The J gene is TRBJ2-2, the V gene TRBV24-1, with no clear D. V dropped 9 bases and J dropped 5 bases, with 12 bases sitting between them. CDR1 and CDR2 from the germline V gene are KGHDR and SFDVKD. This CDR3 has 13 amino acids. CDR3 DNA sequence: TGTGCCACCGGTCACGGGTGGACCGGGGAGCTGTTTTTT. Translation: CATGHGWTGELFF.

This rearrangement joins TRBV5-1 to TRBJ2-3, with no clear D. The CDR3 consists of 15 residues. V was clipped by 0 bases and J by 2 bases, with 10 bases between them. Germline-derived CDR1 and CDR2 are SGHRS and YFSETQ. CDR3 amino acids: CASSLDGVNTDTQYF. CDR3 DNA sequence: TGCGCCAGCAGCTTGGACGGTGTCAACACAGATACGCAGTATTTT.

The chain joins TRBV7-2 to TRBJ2-1; D remains ambiguous. V was trimmed by 2 bases and J by 6 bases, leaving 5 bases between them. CDR1 is SGHTA and CDR2 is FQGNSA in the germline V gene. The CDR3 sequence is 12 residues long. CDR3 residues: CASSLITNEQFF. CDR3 in DNA: TGTGCCAGCAGCTTAATTACCAATGAGCAGTTCTTC.

In its sample, this clonotype was seen many times. The V gene is TRBV3-1, the J gene TRBJ1-2; no reliable D call. Trimming removed 1 base from V and 7 bases from J, with 10 bases in between. The length of the CDR3 is 13 residues. In germline, CDR1 is LGHDT, CDR2 YNNKEL (reference sequence). The CDR3 coding sequence is TGTGCCAGCAGCCAAGCCCCGGCCGGTGGCTACACCTTC. This translates into CASSQAPAGGYTF.

Many counts were recorded for this clonotype. The chain couples TRBV7-8 to TRBJ2-3; D might be TRBD2 (6 bases). Trimming left V 2 bases short and J 3 bases short, with 12 bases between. The CDR3 totals 15 residues. CDR1 and CDR2 (germline): SGHVS, FQNEAQ. CDR3 DNA sequence: TGTGCCAGCAGCTTAAGACTAGTGGAGACAGATACGCAGTATTTT. This gives the protein CASSLRLVETDTQYF.

This clonotype was detected once. The gene calls are TRBV12-3 or TRBV12-4 and TRBJ2-1; TRBD2 might be the D (6 bases). The V end lost 10 bases, the J end lost 5 bases, and 21 bases lay between the germline ends. The CDR3 contains 15 residues. CDR3 DNA: TGTGCCATTACTTATAATGGGGGGACCAACAATGAGCAGTTCTTC. Translating gives CAITYNGGTNNEQFF.

The rearrangement uses TRBV18 and TRBJ1-1, with D uncertain. Germline CDR1 reads KGHSH; CDR2 reads LQKENI. The CDR3 is 12 residues long. V lost 3 bases and J lost 3, with 5 bases in between. DNA for the CDR3: TGTGCCAGCTCACCCTTCGACACTGAAGCTTTCTTT. It encodes CASSPFDTEAFF. The full variable domain, rest sourced from reference TRBV18 and TRBJ1-1, is NAGVMQNPRHLVRRRGQEARLRCSPMKGHSHVYWYRQLPEEGLKFMVYLQKENIIDESGMPKERFSAEFPKEGPSILRIQQVVRGDSAAYFCASSPFDTEAFFGQGTRLTVV.

V usage is TRBV4-1 and J usage is TRBJ1-5; TRBD1 agrees at 10 bases. From germline, CDR1 is MGHRA and CDR2 YSYEKL. V lost 4 bases and J lost 4; bases outside the gene matches: 13. The CDR3 sequence is 18 residues long. The CDR3 reads CASSPPPGQGRQNQPQHF. CDR3 bases: TGCGCCAGCAGCCCACCGCCGGGACAGGGGAGACAGAATCAGCCCCAGCATTTT.

In this sample, this clonotype turned up many times. Its ends do not fully match the called genes, so a read error is possible. V gene TRBV5-1 combines with J gene TRBJ2-3, with D hard to call. The CDR3 covers 15 residues. Germline CDR1 reads SGHRS; CDR2 reads YFSETQ. The CDR3 is CASSLVGRSTDTQYF. The CDR3 DNA reads TGTGCCAGCAGTTTAGTAGGTCGAAGCACAGATACGCAGTATTTT.

Many counts were recorded for this clonotype. The V and J genes are TRBV27 and TRBJ2-7; TRBD1 aligns across 10 bases. V was clipped by 4 bases and J by 0 bases; unmatched bases: 12. This CDR3 has 18 amino acids. Per the germline V gene, CDR1 is MNHEY and CDR2 is SMNVEV (reference sequence). CDR3 in DNA: TGTGCCAGCAGTTGGAGGGGGAGCGGACAGGGGGGCTCCTACGAGCAGTACTTC. Protein: CASSWRGSGQGGSYEQYF.

In this sample, this clonotype turned up a few times. The chain links TRBV6-2 or TRBV6-3 to TRBJ2-1; no clear D. The V end was cut by 4 bases, the J end by 0 bases, with 10 bases between. CDR1 and CDR2 (germline): MNHEY, SVGEGT. This CDR3 has 15 residues. The CDR3 DNA follows: TGTGCCAGCAGTTCCGACGTCAACTCCTACAATGAGCAGTTCTTC. Translating gives CASSSDVNSYNEQFF.

This clonotype came up a few times. This chain joins TRBV5-1 and TRBJ2-4, with a tentative D call TRBD1 (5 bases). The CDR3 loop spans 13 amino acids. The V gene's germline CDR1 is SGHRS and CDR2 YFSETQ. Trimming stripped 3 bases from V and 5 bases from J, with 9 bases between. The CDR3 nucleotides are TGCGCCAGCAGCTCTTGGGGCCAAAACATTCAGTACTTC. Residues: CASSSWGQNIQYF.

The V call is TRBV5-6, the J call TRBJ1-1; D perhaps matches TRBD1 (5 bases). Per germline, CDR1 SGHDT and CDR2 YYEEEE. The V and J ends lost 3 bases and 6 bases respectively, with 15 bases between them. The CDR3 spans 14 residues. CDR3 loop: CASSSTAWSAEAFF. The CDR3 DNA sequence: TGTGCCAGCAGCTCGACAGCCTGGTCGGCTGAAGCTTTCTTT.

This clonotype was counted at least ten times. V gene TRBV2 combines with J gene TRBJ1-6; D is possibly TRBD1 (5 bases). Germline V gene data show CDR1 as SNHLY and CDR2 as FYNNEI. The length of the CDR3 is 13 residues. V dropped 8 bases and J dropped 7 bases, with 12 bases sitting between them. CDR3 DNA: TGTGCCAGCGACCAGGGTGGCAATTCACCCCTCCACTTT. Translating gives CASDQGGNSPLHF.

In its sample, this clonotype was seen many times. This chain joins TRBV12-3 or TRBV12-4 and TRBJ2-7; the D gene is possibly TRBD1 (6 bases). Trimming removed 5 bases from V and 2 bases from J, with 16 bases in between. CDR3 length: 15 residues. The CDR3 here is CASSGLGAGPYEQYF. In DNA, the CDR3 is TGTGCCAGCAGTGGGTTGGGGGCGGGCCCCTACGAGCAGTACTTC.

This clonotype was counted many times. Because the CDR3's place on the DNA is in doubt, the DNA is left out and the CDR3 is given as listed by TCRdb. V and J are TRBV19 and TRBJ2-7. Germline V gives CDR1 LNHDA, CDR2 SQIVND (reference sequence). Termini included, the CDR3 measures 15 amino acids. The CDR3 sequence is CASSTSAGSSYEQYF.

This chain joins TRBV30 and TRBJ2-5, with 9 bases lining up with TRBD2. The CDR3 extends over 13 amino acids. The germline V gene has CDR1 GTSNPN and CDR2 SVGIG (reference sequence). V dropped 3 bases and J dropped 5; count of bases not matched to a gene: 4. The CDR3 spells CAWRLSGSETQYF. CDR3 DNA sequence: TGTGCCTGGAGGCTTAGCGGGAGTGAGACCCAGTACTTC.

CDR3 residues: CASSLGTGRNIQYF. CDR3 bases: TGCGCCAGCAGCTTGGGGACAGGGAGGAACATTCAGTACTTC. The chain combines TRBV5-1 with TRBJ2-4; the match to TRBD1 covers 8 bases. Trimming cost V 0 bases and J 7 bases; bases outside gene matches: 3. The CDR3 is made up of 14 amino acids. Per the germline V gene, CDR1 is SGHRS and CDR2 is YFSETQ.

This clonotype was seen a handful of times. This chain links TRBV5-8 with TRBJ1-4; a possible D gene is TRBD1 (5 bases). Germline values: CDR1 SGHTS, CDR2 YDEGEE. The length of the CDR3 is 16 residues. Deletions cut 0 bases from V and 8 bases from J, with 17 bases between. As DNA, the CDR3 is TGTGCCAGCAGCTTGGCTCTTGGGACGGCAGGAGAAAAACTGTTTTTT. The encoded protein is CASSLALGTAGEKLFF.

This clonotype was seen at least ten times. The V and J genes are TRBV9 and TRBJ1-5; 10 positions match TRBD1. After removal of 3 bases from V and 6 bases from J, the junction contained 6 bases not matched to a gene. Per germline, CDR1 SGDLS and CDR2 YYNGEE. The CDR3 consists of 15 residues. CDR3 amino acids: CASSAGQGLGQPQHF. The CDR3 coding sequence is TGTGCCAGCAGCGCGGGACAGGGGTTAGGTCAGCCCCAGCATTTT.

The CDR3 bases are TGTGCCAGCTTTGCTAGCACAGATACGCAGTATTTT. Translated: CASFASTDTQYF. This chain joins TRBV7-2 and TRBJ2-3; D uncertain. The length of the CDR3 is 12 residues. The germline V gene encodes CDR1 SGHTA and CDR2 FQGNSA. The V gene lost 8 bases and the J gene lost 0 bases, with 6 bases spanning the gap.

This clonotype has more than one count but fewer than ten. One junction end disagrees with the germline gene, perhaps due to a read error. The CDR3 coding sequence is TGTGCCTCCCAGGTGAGGAATCACCCCCAGCATTTT. This gives the protein CASQVRNHPQHF. This chain uses TRBV19 with TRBJ1-5; D remains unclear. This CDR3 has 12 amino acids. Germline V gene lookup returns CDR1 LNHDA and CDR2 SQIVND (reference sequence).

The chain has TRBV6-1 and TRBJ2-1, with 8 nucleotides matching TRBD2. In germline, CDR1 is MNHNS, CDR2 SASEGT. J gave up 8 bases and V 5 bases, and 17 bases lay outside the gene matches. The CDR3 loop spans 17 amino acids. The CDR3 loop is CASSRGFSGALRDEQFF. Here the CDR3 DNA reads TGTGCCAGCAGTCGGGGGTTTAGCGGGGCTCTGAGGGATGAGCAGTTCTTC.

This clonotype was observed a few times. The chain employs TRBV27 and TRBJ2-5; 10 bases agree with TRBD1. V was clipped by 8 bases and J by 5 bases; unmatched bases: 11. CDR3 length equals 15 residues. Germline-derived CDR1 and CDR2 are MNHEY and SMNVEV (reference sequence). The CDR3 bases are TGTGCCAGCCGATCTCGACAGGGGGCTAAGGAGACCCAGTACTTC. Its protein is CASRSRQGAKETQYF.

This clonotype has at least ten counts. The rearrangement links TRBV27 to TRBJ1-1; D perhaps matches TRBD1 (5 bases). This CDR3 is built from 14 residues. The germline CDR1 and CDR2 sequences are MNHEY and SMNVEV (reference sequence). V dropped 4 bases and J dropped 4 bases, with 13 bases sitting between them. In nucleotides, the CDR3 is TGTGCCAGCAGTTCAGGGAGAGTGGGCACTGAAGCTTTCTTT. It encodes CASSSGRVGTEAFF.

This clonotype was counted many times. The genes are TRBV29-1 and TRBJ2-1, with D hard to call. V lost 0 bases to trimming and J lost 4 bases, with 10 bases between them. The CDR3 covers 14 residues. Germline CDR1 SQVTM, CDR2 ANQGSEA. Here the CDR3 DNA reads TGCAGCGTTGAAGATCTTCGTGGGTACAATGAGCAGTTCTTC. Its translation: CSVEDLRGYNEQFF.

This clonotype showed up just a few times. This chain links TRBV6-2 or TRBV6-3 with TRBJ1-2, with TRBD1 matching over 8 bases. Germline CDR1 and CDR2: MNHEY and SVGEGT. The CDR3 contains 17 residues. V shed 4 bases, J shed 8 bases, and the junction held 18 bases outside the gene matches. In DNA, the CDR3 is TGTGCCAGCAGTTCCACCGGGGCAGGGGGCGCCAGTGGCGGCTACACCTTC. It codes for CASSSTGAGGASGGYTF.

This clonotype has only a few counts. The V gene is TRBV3-1, the J gene TRBJ1-2, with 7 positions matching TRBD1. V gave up 0 bases and J gave up 4 bases; unmatched junction bases: 8. The CDR3 has 16 residues. Germline assignment: CDR1 LGHDT and CDR2 YNNKEL (reference sequence). CDR3 sequence: CASSQDPTGQFYGYTF. The CDR3 region has the DNA TGTGCCAGCAGCCAAGACCCTACGGGACAGTTCTATGGCTACACCTTC.

This clonotype was observed at least ten times. The chain joins TRBV2 to TRBJ1-4, with D possibly TRBD1 on 6 matching bases. The CDR3 loop spans 14 amino acids. V lost 3 bases to trimming and J lost 8 bases, with 13 bases between them. The germline V gene has CDR1 SNHLY and CDR2 FYNNEI. The CDR3 bases are TGTGCCAGCAGTGAGGGGGCAAGAAGAGAAAAACTGTTTTTT. Amino acid sequence: CASSEGARREKLFF.

This clonotype was found a few times. The CDR3 here is CASSRPPLAGGADEQFF. DNA of the CDR3: TGTGCCAGCAGCCGTCCCCCATTAGCGGGAGGGGCGGATGAGCAGTTCTTC. The rearrangement links TRBV3-1 to TRBJ2-1; TRBD2 aligns across 11 bases. Unmatched junction bases numbered 13, after V lost 4 bases and J lost 8 bases. This CDR3 is 17 amino acids long. CDR1 and CDR2 (germline): LGHDT, YNNKEL (reference sequence).